A selection of T cell receptor beta chains follows, all from one sample in a study of T-cell reconstitution after alpha-beta-depleted transplantation in children. One entry per CDR3 protein, called by TCRdb with MiXCR from the PCR reads. The table includes about 500,000 distinct CDR3 sequences, approximately 10% detected once. Sample: PBMCs, mostly from graft donor cells, taken 180 days after TCRalphabeta/CD19-depleted stem cell transplant. Receptors originate from a female patient aged 2-15 years who had a stem cell transplant for aplastic anemia, so the T cells may come from the graft donor. CDR3s include the opening cysteine and the closing phenylalanine or tryptophan. The order of the fields is J gene, clone size, V gene, D gene, CDR3 DNA, CDR3 protein. A D gene is named only where the DNA matches it firmly. Size is omitted from some rows. Given values are once, few, many or a class for expanded clones.

TRBJ2-1,NA,TRBV20-1,TRBD2,TGCAGTGCTAGAGATTTAGGAGCGGGACGGGGGAATGAGCAGTTCTTC,CSARDLGAGRGNEQFF
TRBJ2-5,many,TRBV10-3,TRBD1,TGTGCCATCAGTGAGAGGGGACAGACGTGGGAGACCCAGTACTTC,CAISERGQTWETQYF
TRBJ2-7,few,TRBV20-1,TRBD1,TGCAGTGCTCGGGCCGGGACAGGGGGCGGATTTTATGTCTACGAGCAGTACTTC,CSARAGTGGGFYVYEQYF
TRBJ2-3,NA,TRBV5-1,TRBD2,TGCGCCAGCAGCTGGCGCCTAGCGGAGTCGGCCTGGGGCACAGATACGCAGTATTTT,CASSWRLAESAWGTDTQYF
TRBJ1-1,many,TRBV28,NA,TGTGCCAGCGCGACCTCCGAGGGGAGGAACACTGAAGCTTTCTTT,CASATSEGRNTEAFF
TRBJ2-3,NA,TRBV4-3,TRBD2,TGCGCCAGCAGCCGATTGACTAGCGGGAGAACAGATACGCAGTATTTT,CASSRLTSGRTDTQYF
TRBJ1-4,many,TRBV12-3/TRBV12-4,NA,TGTGCCAGCACGCGAATGGGGTTTTCAACTAATGAAAAACTGTTTTTT,CASTRMGFSTNEKLFF
TRBJ1-5,few,TRBV19,TRBD1,TGTGCCAGTAGTATCGACAGGGTCCAGCCCCAGCATTTT,CASSIDRVQPQHF
TRBJ1-3,NA,TRBV7-8,NA,TGTGCCAGCAGCCCTACGGGCCTTGAAAACACCATATATTTT,CASSPTGLENTIYF
TRBJ2-6,few,TRBV9,TRBD2,TGTGCCAGCAGCGGACGACTAGCGGGACCCTCTGGGGCCAACGTCCTGACTTTC,CASSGRLAGPSGANVLTF
TRBJ2-1,NA,TRBV7-9,TRBD1,TGTGCCAGCAGCTCACAGGGGATCAATGAGCAGTTCTTC,CASSSQGINEQFF
TRBJ2-3,NA,TRBV18,NA,TGTGCCAGCTCACCCGACCGTTTATATACGCAGTATTTT,CASSPDRLYTQYF
TRBJ1-3,NA,TRBV15,TRBD1,TGTGCCACCAGCAGAGAGGACAGGGGTGCGGGAAACACCATATATTTT,CATSREDRGAGNTIYF
TRBJ2-2,NA,TRBV6-2/TRBV6-3,NA,TGTGCCAGCAGTTCGGTAATACTTGGCACCGGGGAGCTGTTTTTT,CASSSVILGTGELFF
TRBJ2-2,once,TRBV29-1,NA,TGCAGCGTTGAATGGGCAATCCGTGGAACCGGGGACCTGTTTTTT,CSVEWAIRGTGDLFF
TRBJ2-5,NA,TRBV5-1,NA,TGCGCCAGCAGCTTAACCCCCGGCGCAAAAGAGACCCAGTACTTC,CASSLTPGAKETQYF
TRBJ2-5,NA,TRBV9,NA,TGTGCCAGCAGCACCCGACCCTCGGGGAGCAAAGAGACCCAGTACTTC,CASSTRPSGSKETQYF
TRBJ1-1,few,TRBV7-3,NA,TGTGCCAGCAGCCCTACGGGCCACACTGAAGCTTTCTTT,CASSPTGHTEAFF
TRBJ2-2,many,TRBV4-1,NA,TGCGCCAGCAGCCAACTGACAGGGAACACCGGGGAGCTGTTTTTT,CASSQLTGNTGELFF
TRBJ2-1,few,TRBV3-1,TRBD2,TGTGCCAGCAGCCCTTATAGCGGGAGGTACAATGAGCAGTTCTTC,CASSPYSGRYNEQFF
TRBJ2-5,NA,TRBV28,TRBD1,TGTGCCAGCAGTTTACGGACAGGGGTTTTCCAAGAGACCCAGTACTTC,CASSLRTGVFQETQYF
TRBJ2-7,few,TRBV12-3/TRBV12-4,NA,TGTGCCAGCAGAAGAACGGGTGTCTACGAGCAGTACTTC,CASRRTGVYEQYF
TRBJ1-4,NA,TRBV5-1,TRBD1,TGCGCCAGCAGATCCTCTCGAGCAGGGGGTAATGAAAAACTGTTTTTT,CASRSSRAGGNEKLFF
TRBJ1-2,NA,TRBV4-1,TRBD1,TGCGCCAGCAGCATACCGGGACAGCGGACAGGGATCGGTGGCTACACCTTC,CASSIPGQRTGIGGYTF
TRBJ1-1,NA,TRBV29-1,NA,TGCAGCGGCAGCCTGATGGGAGGCACTGAAGCTTTCTTT,CSGSLMGGTEAFF
TRBJ2-1,many,TRBV6-2/TRBV6-3,NA,TGTGCCAGCAGTTACACTACGGGGGTTGAGCAGTTCTTC,CASSYTTGVEQFF
TRBJ2-5,NA,TRBV2,NA,TGTGCCAGCAGTGGATTTGTGGAGACCCAGTACTTC,CASSGFVETQYF
TRBJ1-1,NA,TRBV29-1,TRBD1,TGCAGCGTTTACGGACAGGGAGATCCTTTTGTGAACACTGAAGCTTTCTTT,CSVYGQGDPFVNTEAFF
TRBJ2-1,NA,TRBV14,TRBD2,TGTGCCAGCAGCCAAGAGGAGGGCTCCAGCGGGACCATCAATGAGCAGTTCTTC,CASSQEEGSSGTINEQFF
TRBJ2-7,NA,TRBV6-1,NA,TGTGCCAGCAGAACTAGTTGGGTAGGCTACGAGCAGTACTTC,CASRTSWVGYEQYF
TRBJ2-1,few,TRBV29-1,NA,TGCAGCGTTGAAGATCCCTCCGGTCTGGGGAATGAGCAGTTCTTC,CSVEDPSGLGNEQFF
TRBJ2-3,NA,TRBV15,TRBD2,TGTGCCACCAGCAGAGGGGGACTAGCGGGAGATACGCAGTATTTT,CATSRGGLAGDTQYF
TRBJ1-5,few,TRBV20-1,NA,TGCAGTGCTATTTCTGACCGGACGTCCAGCAATCAGCCCCAGCATTTT,CSAISDRTSSNQPQHF
TRBJ1-2,few,TRBV5-1,NA,TGCGCCAGCAGCTGGAGACAGGACCCAAACTATGGCTACACCTTC,CASSWRQDPNYGYTF
TRBJ2-5,few,TRBV13,NA,TGTGCCACTAGGGGGGAGACCCAGTACTTC,CATRGETQYF
TRBJ2-4,many,TRBV7-6,TRBD2,TGTGCCAGCAGCCCCGGACTAGGGGCCAAAAACATTCAGTACTTC,CASSPGLGAKNIQYF
TRBJ2-1,few,TRBV12-5,TRBD1,TGTGCTAGTGGCCTCAACCGGGACAGCTACAATGAGCAGTTCTTC,CASGLNRDSYNEQFF
TRBJ2-7,NA,TRBV9,NA,TGTGCCAGCAGCGTCGACAGGAATTCCTACGAGCAGTACTTC,CASSVDRNSYEQYF
TRBJ1-6,many,TRBV28,TRBD1,TGTGCCACCCGGCGAGACCTTAGGACAGGGTATAATTCACCCCTCCACTTT,CATRRDLRTGYNSPLHF
TRBJ2-1,few,TRBV28,NA,TGTGCCAGCAGTTTATTTGGCTCCAGCTCCTACAATGAGCAGTTCTTC,CASSLFGSSSYNEQFF
TRBJ2-3,NA,TRBV11-1,TRBD1,TGTGCCAGCAGCCAGGGGACAGGGGCCCGGAGCACAGATACGCAGTATTTT,CASSQGTGARSTDTQYF
TRBJ2-3,few,TRBV29-1,TRBD2,TGCAGCGCCTCGACTAGCGGGAAGGGGACAGATACGCAGTATTTT,CSASTSGKGTDTQYF
TRBJ2-2,NA,TRBV29-1,NA,TGCAGCGTAAAGGGGGGGAGGGGCCTTAAAACCGGGGAGCTGTTTTTT,CSVKGGRGLKTGELFF
TRBJ2-5,NA,TRBV20-1,NA,TGCAGTGCTTCACCGACGGTCCAAGAGACCCAGTACTTC,CSASPTVQETQYF
TRBJ2-3,few,TRBV20-1,NA,TGCAGTGCTCCCGACTTCTCTAGCACAGATACGCAGTATTTT,CSAPDFSSTDTQYF
TRBJ1-2,few,TRBV28,NA,TGTGCCAGCAGTACACCGAAAGGGAGAGCCAACCCCTTTAACTATGGCTACACCTTC,CASSTPKGRANPFNYGYTF
TRBJ2-2,few,TRBV12-3/TRBV12-4,TRBD1,TGTGCCAGCAGGCCACAGGGGGCGGACACCGGGGAGCTGTTTTTT,CASRPQGADTGELFF
TRBJ1-1,NA,TRBV5-5,NA,TGTGCCAGCAGCTGGGCCAAGGGGGAGTACACTGAAGCTTTCTTT,CASSWAKGEYTEAFF
TRBJ1-3,few,TRBV12-3/TRBV12-4,TRBD1,TGTGCCAGCACTTTTACAGGGGGCTCTGGAAACACCATATATTTT,CASTFTGGSGNTIYF
TRBJ2-3,NA,TRBV29-1,TRBD1,TGCAGCGTCCACACACAGGGGGCCCCGGATACGCAGTATTTT,CSVHTQGAPDTQYF
TRBJ1-4,NA,TRBV7-2,NA,TGTGCCAGCAGCTTCTTAGCCGGGGAAAAACTGTTTTTT,CASSFLAGEKLFF
TRBJ1-3,NA,TRBV4-2,NA,TGTGCCAGCAGCCAACAGGGGACGACTCCGATGTCTGGAAACACCATATATTTT,CASSQQGTTPMSGNTIYF
TRBJ2-6,few,TRBV28,NA,TGTGCCAGCAGTGGGTACAACTCTGGGGCCAACGTCCTGACTTTC,CASSGYNSGANVLTF
TRBJ2-1,many,TRBV7-9,NA,TGTGCCAGCAGCTTAGCCGGCTTAAATAAACACAATGAGCAGTTCTTC,CASSLAGLNKHNEQFF